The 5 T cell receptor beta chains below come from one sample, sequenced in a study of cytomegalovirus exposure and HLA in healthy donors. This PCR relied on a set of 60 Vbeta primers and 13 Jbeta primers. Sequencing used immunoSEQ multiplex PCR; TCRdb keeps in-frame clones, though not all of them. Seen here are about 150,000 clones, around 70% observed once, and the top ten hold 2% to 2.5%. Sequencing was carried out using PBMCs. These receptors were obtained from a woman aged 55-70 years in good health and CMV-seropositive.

CDR3 bases: TGTGCCAGTAGTATAGCCCAGTATACTGAAGCTTTCTTT. It encodes CASSIAQYTEAFF. This sequence joins TRBV19 and TRBJ1-1; D gene unclear. The V gene's germline CDR1 is LNHDA and CDR2 SQIVND (reference sequence). The CDR3 loop spans 13 amino acids. Between the trimmed V and J ends, which lost 1 base and 5 bases, there was a span of 8 bases. Full variable domain (outside the CDR3, taken from reference TRBV19 and TRBJ1-1): DGGITQSPKYLFRKEGQNVTLSCEQNLNHDAMYWYRQDPGQGLRLIYYSQIVNDFQKGDIAEGYSVSREKKESFPLTVTSAQKNPTAFYLCASSIAQYTEAFFGQGTRLTVV.

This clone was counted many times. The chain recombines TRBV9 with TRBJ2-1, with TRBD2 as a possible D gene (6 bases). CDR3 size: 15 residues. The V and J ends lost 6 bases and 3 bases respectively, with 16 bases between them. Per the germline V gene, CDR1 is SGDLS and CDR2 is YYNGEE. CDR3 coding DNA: TGTGCCAGCACCATTCAACCGGAGGGCTACAATGAGCAGTTCTTC. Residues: CASTIQPEGYNEQFF.

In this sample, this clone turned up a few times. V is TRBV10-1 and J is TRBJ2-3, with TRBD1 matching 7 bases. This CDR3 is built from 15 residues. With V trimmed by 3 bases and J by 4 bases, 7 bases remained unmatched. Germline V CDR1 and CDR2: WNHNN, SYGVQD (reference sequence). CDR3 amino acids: CASSDVTGSADTQYF. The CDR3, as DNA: TGCGCCAGCAGTGACGTGACAGGGTCCGCAGATACGCAGTATTTT.

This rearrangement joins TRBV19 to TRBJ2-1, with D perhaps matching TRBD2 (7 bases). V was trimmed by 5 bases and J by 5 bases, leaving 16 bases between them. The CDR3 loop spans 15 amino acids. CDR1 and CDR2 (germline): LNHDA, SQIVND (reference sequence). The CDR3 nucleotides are TGTGCCAGTAGTTTCAGGAGAGGGGGGGACAATGAGCAGTTCTTC. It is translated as CASSFRRGGDNEQFF.

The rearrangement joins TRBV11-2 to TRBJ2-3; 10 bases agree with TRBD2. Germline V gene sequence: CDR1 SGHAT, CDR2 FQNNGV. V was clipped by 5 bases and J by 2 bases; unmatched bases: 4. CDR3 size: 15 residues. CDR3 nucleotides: TGTGCCAGCAGCCACGGACTAGCGGACACAGATACGCAGTATTTT. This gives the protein CASSHGLADTDTQYF.